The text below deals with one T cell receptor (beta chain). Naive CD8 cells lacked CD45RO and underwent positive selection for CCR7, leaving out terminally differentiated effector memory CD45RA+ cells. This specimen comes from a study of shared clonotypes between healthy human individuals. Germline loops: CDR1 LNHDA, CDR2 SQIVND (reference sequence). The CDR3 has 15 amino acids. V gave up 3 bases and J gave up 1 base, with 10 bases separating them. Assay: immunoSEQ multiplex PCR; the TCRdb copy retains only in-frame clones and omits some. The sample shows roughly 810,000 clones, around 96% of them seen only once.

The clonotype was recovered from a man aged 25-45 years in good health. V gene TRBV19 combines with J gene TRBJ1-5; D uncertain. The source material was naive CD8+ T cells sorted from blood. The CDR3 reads CASSMVLGSNQPQHF. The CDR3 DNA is TGTGCCAGTAGTATGGTCTTGGGGAGCAATCAGCCCCAGCATTTT.